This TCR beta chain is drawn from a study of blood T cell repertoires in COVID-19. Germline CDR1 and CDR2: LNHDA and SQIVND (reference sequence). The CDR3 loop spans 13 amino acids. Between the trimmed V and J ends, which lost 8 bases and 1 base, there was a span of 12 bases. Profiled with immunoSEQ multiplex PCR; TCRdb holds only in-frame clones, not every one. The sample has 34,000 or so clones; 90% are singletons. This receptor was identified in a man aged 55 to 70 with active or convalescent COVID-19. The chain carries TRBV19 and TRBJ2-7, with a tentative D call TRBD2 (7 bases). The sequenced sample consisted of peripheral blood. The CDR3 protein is CASQGGGSYEQYF. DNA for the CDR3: TGTGCCAGTCAAGGGGGGGGATCCTACGAGCAGTACTTC.